This TCR beta chain originates from a study of T cells in Graves' hyperthyroidism and ophthalmopathy. In the study overall: Peripheral blood was secured at the point of initial diagnosis, before any treatment.

The germline V gene has CDR1 DFQATT and CDR2 SNEGSKA (reference sequence). V lost 3 bases and J lost 4, with 13 bases in between. The CDR3 has 13 residues. Points on this clonotype: Its antigen is currently unknown.

Exclusion of patients followed from uncontrolled infection, other autoimmune disease, pregnancy or lactation. Every diagnosis used clinical symptoms, serum thyroxine and TRAb, thyroid ultrasound and orbital computed tomography. TCR beta CDR3 region amplification was performed from RNA transcripts. During a first-round RT-PCR of the TCR CDR3, the HTBI primer set was used. TCRdb reprocessed the multiplex PCR reads with MiXCR, giving one entry per CDR3 protein. The table has a few hundred thousand distinct CDR3 sequences, 15% to 17% seen once. Study-level points and caveats: Also found in blood were most expanded thyroid clonotypes above 0.001.

This TCR derives from a woman under 40 with Graves' hyperthyroidism. Sequenced input: blood. This chain connects TRBV20-1 to TRBJ2-7; no clear D gene. The CDR3 sequence is CSARNSASYEQYF. The CDR3 DNA sequence: TGCAGTGCTAGGAACTCGGCGAGTTACGAGCAGTACTTC.